Below, 19 T cell receptor beta chains from the same sample are listed, as sequenced in a study of chemoradiotherapy in HPV16-positive cancers. Sequencing was performed with immunoSEQ multiplex PCR; in TCRdb, only in-frame clones are kept and a portion is missing. The sample includes about 39,000 clones, around 80% seen only once; the top ten take roughly 5%. This specimen was blood, taken from a patient who underwent chemoradiotherapy. These receptors came from a human donor with HPV-associated anogenital cancer.

The CDR3 bases are TGTGCCAGCAGCCAGGAAAACTATGGCTACACCTTC. Encoded protein: CASSQENYGYTF. The gene calls are TRBV5-4 and TRBJ1-2, with D unclear. The length of the CDR3 is 12 residues. V shed 4 bases and J shed 2 bases, with 6 bases lying between them. From germline, CDR1 is SGHNT and CDR2 YYREEE (reference sequence). Variable domain in full (rest from reference TRBV5-4 and TRBJ1-2): ETGVTQSPTHLIKTRGQQVTLRCSSQSGHNTVSWYQQALGQGPQFIFQYYREEENGRGNFPPRFSGLQFPNYSSELNVNALELDDSALYLCASSQENYGYTFGSGTRLTVV.

The chain is built from TRBV16 and TRBJ2-4; D tentatively reads TRBD1 or TRBD2 (5 bases each). V was clipped by 8 bases and J by 5 bases, with 16 bases between them. Germline CDR1 KGHSY, CDR2 FQNENV. The CDR3 has 14 amino acids. The DNA for the CDR3 is TGTGCCAGCTGCTCGGGCAGGGACCAAAACATTCAGTACTTC. This sequence encodes CASCSGRDQNIQYF.

The chain recombines TRBV2 with TRBJ1-1; D not resolved. Germline CDR1 and CDR2: SNHLY and FYNNEI. V was pared by 3 bases and J by 0 bases, with 5 bases between. The CDR3 spans 13 residues. The CDR3 bases are TGTGCCAGCAGTGATGACTTGAACACTGAAGCTTTCTTT. It is translated as CASSDDLNTEAFF.

This clone was recorded once. V usage is TRBV19 and J usage is TRBJ1-2; D unclear. CDR3 length equals 13 residues. V was trimmed by 7 bases and J by 2 bases, leaving 11 bases between them. Germline V CDR1 and CDR2: LNHDA, SQIVND (reference sequence). The CDR3 is CASKGTGNYGYTF. The CDR3 region has the DNA TGTGCCAGTAAGGGAACCGGGAACTATGGCTACACCTTC.

The V call is TRBV7-2, the J call TRBJ2-1; no definite D call. The CDR3 is 12 amino acids. Looked up from germline, CDR1 is SGHTA and CDR2 is FQGNSA. V gave up 2 bases and J gave up 3 bases, with 2 bases separating them. In DNA form, the CDR3 reads TGTGCCAGCAGCTTACTCTACAATGAGCAGTTCTTC. It yields the protein CASSLLYNEQFF. Full variable domain (missing parts from reference TRBV7-2 and TRBJ2-1): GAGVSQSPSNKVTEKGKDVELRCDPISGHTALYWYRQSLGQGLEFLIYFQGNSAPDKSGLPSDRFSAERTGGSVSTLTIQRTQQEDSAVYLCASSLLYNEQFFGPGTRLTVL.

The table lists this clone with a count of one. The chain recombines TRBV11-2 with TRBJ1-2; 9 positions agree with TRBD1. Germline V lookup: CDR1 SGHAT, CDR2 FQNNGV. Trimming at V came to 4 bases and at J to 6 bases, leaving 15 bases not matched to a gene. The CDR3 length is 17 residues. The chain's CDR3 is CASSSPGGGQGRHGYTF. The CDR3 coding sequence is TGTGCCAGCAGCTCGCCGGGAGGGGGACAGGGACGTCATGGCTACACCTTC.

The genes are TRBV19 and TRBJ2-7; D possibly matches TRBD1 or TRBD2 (6 bases each). The ends were cut back, 8 bases at V and 6 bases at J, with 20 bases in the middle. This CDR3 is built from 14 residues. From germline, CDR1 is LNHDA and CDR2 SQIVND (reference sequence). DNA of the CDR3: TGTGCCAGTCACGGAGGGGGTGGGAATGCCGAGCAGTACTTC. Translating it yields CASHGGGGNAEQYF.

V usage is TRBV30 and J usage is TRBJ2-3, with TRBD2 matching over 7 bases. This CDR3 contains 16 residues. V dropped 2 bases and J dropped 0; count of bases not matched to a gene: 8. CDR1 and CDR2 from the germline V gene are GTSNPN and SVGIG (reference sequence). In DNA, the CDR3 is TGTGCCTGGAGTTCCCTGGGGGGGGGAAGCACAGATACGCAGTATTTT. This translates into CAWSSLGGGSTDTQYF.

This rearrangement joins TRBV5-4 to TRBJ2-3, with 10 nucleotides matching TRBD2. The CDR3 runs to 17 residues. Germline lookup yields CDR1 SGHNT and CDR2 YYREEE (reference sequence). Trimming cost V 2 bases and J 5 bases; bases outside gene matches: 11. CDR3 DNA sequence: TGTGCCAGCAGCTTTGGTTCTAGCGGGGGCGGGGGAGATACGCAGTATTTT. Its translation: CASSFGSSGGGGDTQYF. The full variable domain, with the rest looked up from reference TRBV5-4 and TRBJ2-3, is ETGVTQSPTHLIKTRGQQVTLRCSSQSGHNTVSWYQQALGQGPQFIFQYYREEENGRGNFPPRFSGLQFPNYSSELNVNALELDDSALYLCASSFGSSGGGGDTQYFGPGTRLTVL.

CDR3 amino acids: CANRPQGLTGELFF. The CDR3 nucleotides are TGTGCCAACAGGCCCCAAGGGCTCACCGGGGAGCTGTTTTTT. The V gene is TRBV6-1, the J gene TRBJ2-2; the D gene is possibly TRBD1 (5 bases). Germline V gene lookup returns CDR1 MNHNS and CDR2 SASEGT. V lost 10 bases to trimming and J lost 4 bases, with 16 bases between them. The CDR3 loop spans 14 amino acids.

The chain is built from TRBV6-5 and TRBJ1-6, with D uncertain. Trimming removed 4 bases at V and 10 bases at J, with 8 bases between. Germline assignment: CDR1 MNHEY and CDR2 SVGAGI. The CDR3 runs to 12 residues. The CDR3 nucleotides are TGTGCCAGCAGTTGGGGAAAATCACCCCTCCACTTT. This encodes CASSWGKSPLHF.

The rearrangement links TRBV7-8 to TRBJ2-1; 8 bases fit TRBD2. Per the germline V gene, CDR1 is SGHVS and CDR2 is FQNEAQ. J gave up 7 bases and V 11 bases, and 4 bases lay outside the gene matches. The length of the CDR3 is 11 residues. CDR3 sequence (DNA): TGTGCCGGCGGGGGGCGGAATGAGCAGTTCTTC. Protein product: CAGGGRNEQFF.

The V gene is TRBV5-6, the J gene TRBJ2-3; TRBD2 agrees at 10 bases. The CDR3 has 17 residues. Germline V gene lookup returns CDR1 SGHDT and CDR2 YYEEEE. Trimming cost V 2 bases and J 9 bases; bases outside gene matches: 15. The chain's CDR3 is CASSLLDTSGVKRTQYF. CDR3 nucleotide sequence: TGTGCCAGCAGCTTACTGGATACTAGCGGGGTAAAGCGGACGCAGTATTTT.

This chain links TRBV25-1 with TRBJ1-3; D remains ambiguous. Trimming stripped 3 bases from V and 2 bases from J, with 2 bases between. The CDR3 sequence is 12 residues long. Germline-derived CDR1 and CDR2 are MGHDK and SYGVNS. The CDR3: CASSEPGNTIYF. CDR3 DNA sequence: TGTGCCAGCAGTGAGCCTGGAAACACCATATATTTT.

The chain uses TRBV7-9 and TRBJ2-5; D uncertain. Trimming pared 5 bases from V and 3 bases from J, leaving 7 bases between. This CDR3 is 12 amino acids long. CDR1 is SEHNR, CDR2 FQNEAQ, per germline (reference sequence). CDR3 sequence: CASSRREETQYF. The CDR3 DNA sequence: TGTGCCAGCAGCCGTCGGGAAGAGACCCAGTACTTC.

This clone was picked up a small number of times. V is TRBV18 and J is TRBJ1-4, with 10 nucleotides matching TRBD1. Germline CDR1 KGHSH, CDR2 LQKENI. The CDR3 contains 14 residues. The J segment lost 7 bases and the V segment lost 4 bases, leaving 3 bases of the junction unmatched. The CDR3 region is CASSLDRGREKLFF. CDR3 bases: TGTGCCAGCTCACTCGACAGGGGGCGTGAAAAACTGTTTTTT.

This chain uses TRBV2 with TRBJ1-4; D unclear. The CDR3 has 13 amino acids. Germline loops: CDR1 SNHLY, CDR2 FYNNEI. The V and J ends lost 7 bases and 7 bases respectively, with 13 bases between them. The CDR3, as DNA: TGTGCCAGCAAAAGGGATGAGGGTGAAAAACTGTTTTTT. It codes for CASKRDEGEKLFF.

The chain couples TRBV9 to TRBJ1-2; D ambiguous. Germline CDR1 is SGDLS and CDR2 is YYNGEE. Trimming removed 0 bases from V and 6 bases from J, with 3 bases in between. The CDR3 is 11 residues long. The DNA for the CDR3 is TGTGCCAGCAGCGTAGGGGATGGCTACACCTTC. It codes for CASSVGDGYTF.

V usage is TRBV15 and J usage is TRBJ1-5; the D gene is possibly TRBD1 (5 bases). The length of the CDR3 is 15 residues. The V and J ends lost 6 bases and 4 bases respectively, with 16 bases between them. CDR1 and CDR2 from the germline V gene are LNHNV and YYDKDF (reference sequence). The CDR3 sequence is CATRESRVVNQPQHF. CDR3 DNA sequence: TGTGCCACCAGGGAGAGCAGGGTAGTTAATCAGCCCCAGCATTTT.